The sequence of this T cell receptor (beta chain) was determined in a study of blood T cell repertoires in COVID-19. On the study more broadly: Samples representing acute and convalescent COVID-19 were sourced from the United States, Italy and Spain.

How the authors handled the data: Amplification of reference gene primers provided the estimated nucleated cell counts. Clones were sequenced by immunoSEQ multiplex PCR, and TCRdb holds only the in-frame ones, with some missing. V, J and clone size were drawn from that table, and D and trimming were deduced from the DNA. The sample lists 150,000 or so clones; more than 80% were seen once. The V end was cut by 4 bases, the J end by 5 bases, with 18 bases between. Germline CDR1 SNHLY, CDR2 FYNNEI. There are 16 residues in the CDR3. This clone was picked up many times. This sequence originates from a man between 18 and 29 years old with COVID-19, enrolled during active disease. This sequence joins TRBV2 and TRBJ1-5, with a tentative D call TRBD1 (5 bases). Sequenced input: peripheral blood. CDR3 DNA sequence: TGTGCCAGCAGTGGCCGGACACTAAGAGTTGATCAGCCCCAGCATTTT. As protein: CASSGRTLRVDQPQHF.